This record covers a single T cell receptor beta chain. Its antigen is as yet unknown. This specimen comes from a study of long-term antiretroviral therapy in people with HIV. Findings and caveats of the study: Viral resistance, ART adherence and therapy changes all lacked available data. Possibly under older ART regimens, blood was drawn between about 2003 and 2018.

Researchers ran immunoSEQ v3.0 at survey level. Produced via immunoSEQ multiplex PCR; TCRdb's table is partial and in-frame only. The sample has around 29,000 clones, roughly 87% seen once. Germline V gives CDR1 SGHRS, CDR2 YFSETQ. With V trimmed by 4 bases and J by 3 bases, 9 bases remained unmatched. The CDR3 loop spans 17 amino acids. Every one of the donors gave at least one pre-ART PBMC sample and at least two post-ART PBMC samples. The United States was where all participants with HIV were treated. The sample here was unsorted PBMCs, taken 1.1 years after starting antiretroviral therapy. The chain is built from TRBV5-1 and TRBJ2-3, with 12 positions matching TRBD2. The TCR originated in a man aged 18-30 years with HIV. The CDR3: CASSKTSGGIQTDTQYF. As DNA, the CDR3 is TGCGCCAGCAGCAAAACTAGCGGGGGGATACAAACAGATACGCAGTATTTT.